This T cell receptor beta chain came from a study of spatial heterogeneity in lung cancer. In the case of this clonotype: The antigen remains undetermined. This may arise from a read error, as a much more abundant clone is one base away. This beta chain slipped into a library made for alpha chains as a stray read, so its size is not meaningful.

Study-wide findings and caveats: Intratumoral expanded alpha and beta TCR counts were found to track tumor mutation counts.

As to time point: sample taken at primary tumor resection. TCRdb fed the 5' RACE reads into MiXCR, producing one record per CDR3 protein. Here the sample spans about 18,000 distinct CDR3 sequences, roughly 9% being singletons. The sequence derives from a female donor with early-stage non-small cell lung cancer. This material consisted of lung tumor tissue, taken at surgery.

This CDR3 reads CASSHLNGRNSPLHF. The CDR3 DNA reads TGTGCCAGCAGCCACCTGAATGGGAGGAATTCACCCCTCCACTTT. The chain combines TRBV28 with TRBJ1-6; D is unresolved. Trimming shortened V by 6 bases and J by 7 bases, and 16 bases separated the two germline ends. Germline V gene data show CDR1 as MDHEN and CDR2 as SYDVKM. This CDR3 spans 15 amino acids.